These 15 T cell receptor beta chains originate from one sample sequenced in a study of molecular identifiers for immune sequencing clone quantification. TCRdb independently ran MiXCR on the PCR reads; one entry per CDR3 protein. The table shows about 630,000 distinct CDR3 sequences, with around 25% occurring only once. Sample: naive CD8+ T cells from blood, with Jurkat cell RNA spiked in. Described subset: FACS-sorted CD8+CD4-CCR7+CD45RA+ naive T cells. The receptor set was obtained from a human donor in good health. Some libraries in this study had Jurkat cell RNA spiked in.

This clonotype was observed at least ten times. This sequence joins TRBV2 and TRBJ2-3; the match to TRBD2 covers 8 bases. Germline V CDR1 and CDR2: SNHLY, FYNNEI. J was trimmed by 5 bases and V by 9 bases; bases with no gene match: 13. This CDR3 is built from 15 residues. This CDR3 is CASRESRLAQDTQYF. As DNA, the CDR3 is TGTGCCAGTAGGGAAAGCCGACTAGCGCAAGATACGCAGTATTTT. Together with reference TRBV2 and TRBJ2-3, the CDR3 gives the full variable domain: EPEVTQTPSHQVTQMGQEVILRCVPISNHLYFYWYRQILGQKVEFLVSFYNNEISEKSEIFDDQFSVERPDGSNFTLKIRSTKLEDSAMYFCASRESRLAQDTQYFGPGTRLTVL.

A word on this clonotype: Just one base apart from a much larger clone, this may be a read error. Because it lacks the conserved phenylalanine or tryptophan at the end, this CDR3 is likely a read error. This CDR3 reads CAVKIADTQYL. The CDR3 nucleotides are TGTGCTGTAAAAATCGCAGATACGCAGTATCTT. V usage is TRBV19 and J usage is TRBJ2-3; the D is unclear. The CDR3 runs to 11 residues. The germline gives CDR1 LNHDA, CDR2 SQIVND (reference sequence).

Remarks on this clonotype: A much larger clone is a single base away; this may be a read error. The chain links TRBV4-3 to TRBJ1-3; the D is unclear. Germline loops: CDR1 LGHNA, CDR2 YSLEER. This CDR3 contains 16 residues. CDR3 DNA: TGCGCCAGCCGCCAAGATTATATAGGGTTCGGAAACACCATATATTTT. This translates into CASRQDYIGFGNTIYF.

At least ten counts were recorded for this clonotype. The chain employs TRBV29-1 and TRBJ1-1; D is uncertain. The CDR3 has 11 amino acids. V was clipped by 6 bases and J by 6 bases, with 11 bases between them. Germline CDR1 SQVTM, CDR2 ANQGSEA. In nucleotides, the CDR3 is TGCAGCGTCGGTCTGACTCCTGAAGCTTTCTTT. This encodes CSVGLTPEAFF.

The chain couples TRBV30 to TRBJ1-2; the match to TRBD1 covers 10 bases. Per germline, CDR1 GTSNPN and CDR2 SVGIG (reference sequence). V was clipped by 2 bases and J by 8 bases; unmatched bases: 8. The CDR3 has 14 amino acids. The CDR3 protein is CAWSSTGTGDGYTF. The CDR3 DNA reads TGTGCCTGGAGTTCTACGGGGACAGGGGACGGCTACACCTTC.

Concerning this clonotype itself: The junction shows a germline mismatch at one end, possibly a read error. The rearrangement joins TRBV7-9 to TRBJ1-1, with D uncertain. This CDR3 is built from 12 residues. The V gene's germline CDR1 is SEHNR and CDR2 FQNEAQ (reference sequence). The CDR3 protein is CASSSYTPEASF. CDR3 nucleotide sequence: TGTGCCAGCAGCTCTTATACACCTGAAGCTTCCTTT. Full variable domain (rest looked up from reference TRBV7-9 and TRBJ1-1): DTGVSQNPRHKITKRGQNVTFRCDPISEHNRLYWYRQTLGQGPEFLTYFQNEAQLEKSRLLSDRFSAERPKGSFSTLEIQRTEQGDSAMYLCASSSYTPEASFGQGTRLTVV.

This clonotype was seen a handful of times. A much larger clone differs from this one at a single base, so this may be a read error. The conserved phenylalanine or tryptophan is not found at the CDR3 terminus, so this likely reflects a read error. The CDR3 loop reads CASSSATDRSLFPYEQYL. CDR3 coding DNA: TGTGCCAGCAGCTCGGCCACTGACAGGAGTCTATTCCCGTACGAGCAGTACCTC. The J gene is TRBJ2-7, the V gene TRBV7-9; D possibly corresponds to TRBD1 (6 bases). The germline V and J ends were trimmed by 4 bases and 4 bases, with 26 bases remaining between them. The length of the CDR3 is 18 residues. The germline CDR1 and CDR2 sequences are SEHNR and FQNEAQ (reference sequence).

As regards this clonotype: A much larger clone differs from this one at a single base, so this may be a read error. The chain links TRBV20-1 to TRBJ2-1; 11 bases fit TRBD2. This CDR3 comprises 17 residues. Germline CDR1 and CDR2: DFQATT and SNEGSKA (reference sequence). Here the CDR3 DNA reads TGCAGTGCTAGACCAATCGGACTAGCGGGTTCAGGGGGTGAGCAGTGCTTC. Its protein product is CSARPIGLAGSGGEQCF.

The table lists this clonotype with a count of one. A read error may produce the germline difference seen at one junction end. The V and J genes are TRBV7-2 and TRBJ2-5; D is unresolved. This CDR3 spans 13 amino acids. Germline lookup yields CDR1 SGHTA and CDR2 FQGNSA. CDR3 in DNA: TGTGCCAGCAGCTTCCCCCTCCAAGCGCCCCAATACTTC. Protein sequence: CASSFPLQAPQYF.

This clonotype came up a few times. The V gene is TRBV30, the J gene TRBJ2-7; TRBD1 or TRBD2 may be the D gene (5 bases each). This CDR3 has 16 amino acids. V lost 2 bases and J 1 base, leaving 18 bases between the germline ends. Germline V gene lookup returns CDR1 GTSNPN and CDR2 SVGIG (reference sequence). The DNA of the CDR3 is TGTGCCTGGAGTCCGTTGGGGGACCCCCGGTCCTACGAGCAGTACTTC. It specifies CAWSPLGDPRSYEQYF.

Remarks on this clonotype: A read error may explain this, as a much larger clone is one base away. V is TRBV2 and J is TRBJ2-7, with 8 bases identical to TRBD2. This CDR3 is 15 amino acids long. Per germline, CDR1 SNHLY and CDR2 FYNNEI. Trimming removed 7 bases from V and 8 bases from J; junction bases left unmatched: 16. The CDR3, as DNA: TGTGCCAGCAATGCCCCGGGAGGGGGGAGGTACAAGCAGTACTTC. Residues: CASNAPGGGRYKQYF.

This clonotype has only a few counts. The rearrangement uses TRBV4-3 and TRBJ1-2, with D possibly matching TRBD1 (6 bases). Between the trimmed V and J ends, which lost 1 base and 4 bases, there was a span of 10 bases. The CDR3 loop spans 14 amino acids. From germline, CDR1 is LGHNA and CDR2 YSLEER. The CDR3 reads CASSQVGQSYGYTF. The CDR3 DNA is TGCGCCAGCAGCCAAGTCGGACAGTCCTATGGCTACACCTTC.

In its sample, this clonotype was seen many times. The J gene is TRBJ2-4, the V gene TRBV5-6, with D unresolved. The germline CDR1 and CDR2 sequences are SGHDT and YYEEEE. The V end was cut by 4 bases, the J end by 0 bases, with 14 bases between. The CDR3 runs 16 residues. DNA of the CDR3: TGTGCCAGCAGCCCCCTGGGCAGCTTAGCCAAAAACATTCAGTACTTC. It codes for CASSPLGSLAKNIQYF.

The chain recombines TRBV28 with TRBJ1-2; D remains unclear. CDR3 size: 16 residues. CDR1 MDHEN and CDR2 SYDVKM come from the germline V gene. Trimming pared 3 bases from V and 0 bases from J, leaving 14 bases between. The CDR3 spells CASSFRDYSPNYGYTF. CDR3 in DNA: TGTGCCAGCAGTTTTCGCGACTACAGTCCTAACTATGGCTACACCTTC.

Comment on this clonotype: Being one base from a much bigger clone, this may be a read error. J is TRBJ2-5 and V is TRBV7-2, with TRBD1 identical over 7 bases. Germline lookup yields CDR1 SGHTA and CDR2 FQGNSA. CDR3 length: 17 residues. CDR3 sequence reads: CARSPPPPWDSQETQYF. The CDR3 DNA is TGTGCCCGCAGCCCTCCCCCCCCGTGGGACAGTCAAGAGACCCAGTACTTC.